This is a list of T cell receptor beta chains from one sample in a study of T cell responses to AZD1222 COVID-19 vaccine. The protocol was immunoSEQ multiplex PCR, while the TCRdb copy is restricted to in-frame clones and leaves out a portion. The data contain roughly 98,000 clones, approximately 88% of them singletons. The specimen comprised peripheral blood, sampled 28 days after the second AZD1222 dose. The receptors here all came from an adult who received the AZD1222 COVID-19 vaccine. The CDR3 runs from the conserved cysteine through the conserved F or W. Fields, in order: V gene, clone size, J gene, D gene, CDR3 DNA, CDR3 protein. A D gene is named only where the DNA matches it firmly. Rows give clone size only sometimes, using once, few, many, or a class for an expanded clone.

TRBV12-1	.	TRBJ1-2	.	TGTGCCAGCAGCAAACGTGACAGGCTCCCCTATGGCTACACCTTC	CASSKRDRLPYGYTF
TRBV7-2	.	TRBJ1-3	TRBD1	TGTGCCAGCAGCCCGGCGAGGGACAGAAACTCTGGAAACACCATATATTTT	CASSPARDRNSGNTIYF
TRBV29-1	.	TRBJ1-1	.	TGCAGCGCTCGGAATTCCGGAAAAGCTTTCTTT	CSARNSGKAFF
TRBV7-9	.	TRBJ1-5	.	TGTGCCAGCAGCTTAGACAATCAGCCCCAGCATTTT	CASSLDNQPQHF
TRBV10-3	.	TRBJ2-1	TRBD2	TGTGCCATCAGTTCAAGGACTAGCGGCTACAATGAGCAGTTCTTC	CAISSRTSGYNEQFF
TRBV5-6	many	TRBJ1-6	TRBD1	TGTGCCAGCAGCGTCGGACAGGGTAATTCACCCCTCCACTTT	CASSVGQGNSPLHF
TRBV7-2	.	TRBJ2-7	TRBD2	TGTGCCAGCAGCCGTACTAGCGGCAACTCCTACGAGCAGTACTTC	CASSRTSGNSYEQYF
TRBV4-1	.	TRBJ2-2	.	TGCGCCAGCAGCCAAGATCGCAGGGCCGGGCAGGGGGAGCTGTTTTTT	CASSQDRRAGQGELFF
TRBV11-1	.	TRBJ2-2	.	TGTGCCAGCAGCTTAGCAGGGGCGAACACCGGGGAGCTGTTTTTT	CASSLAGANTGELFF
TRBV19	few	TRBJ2-7	TRBD1	TGTGCCAGTAGCCTGGACAGGGGGCAGACCTACGAGCAGTACTTC	CASSLDRGQTYEQYF
TRBV5-6	.	TRBJ2-1	TRBD2	TGTGCCAGCAGCTTGCCTAGCGGGAGGTTCAATGAGCAGTTCTTC	CASSLPSGRFNEQFF
TRBV19	.	TRBJ2-2	TRBD1	TGTGCCAGTAGTATGGGCCAGGGGGCGTCCGGGGAGCTGTTTTTT	CASSMGQGASGELFF
TRBV7-9	.	TRBJ1-1	.	TGTGCCAGCAGCCCTACAGGGCACACTGAAGCTTTCTTT	CASSPTGHTEAFF
TRBV3-1/TRBV3-2	.	TRBJ2-7	TRBD2	TGTGCCAGCAGCCAAGATGGGGGGGTAGGACTGTACGAGCAGTACTTC	CASSQDGGVGLYEQYF
TRBV27	.	TRBJ2-5	TRBD2	TGTGCCAGCAGTTTCCTCGGGACTAGCGGGGGACAAGAGACCCAGTACTTC	CASSFLGTSGGQETQYF
TRBV5-1	.	TRBJ1-3	.	TGCGCCAGCAGCTTTGAAAGCTCCGTGAGCTCTGGAAACACCATATATTTT	CASSFESSVSSGNTIYF
TRBV13	.	TRBJ1-1	TRBD1	TGTGCCAGCAGCTTAGGGACAGGGCCTCCTCTTAATGAAGCTTTCTTT	CASSLGTGPPLNEAFF
TRBV7-9	.	TRBJ1-1	.	TGTGCCAGCAGCTTAGAGGGGCCCACTGAAGCTTTCTTT	CASSLEGPTEAFF